Here is one T cell receptor beta chain with its context. The source of the sample is a study of blood T cell repertoires in COVID-19. Study-level background: T cells, B-cell-depleted T cells, or PBMCs supplied cDNA or gDNA.

Only in-frame clones appear in the TCRdb table, and some are missing; sequencing was by immunoSEQ multiplex PCR. Of around 140,000 clones in the sample, 87% are singletons; the top ten hold 2% to 2.5%. V was trimmed by 8 bases and J by 6 bases, leaving 22 bases between them. The CDR3 spans 15 residues. Germline-derived CDR1 and CDR2 are WNHNN and SYGVQD (reference sequence). The sample taken for sequencing was peripheral blood. V and J are TRBV10-1 and TRBJ1-1, with D possibly TRBD1 on 6 matching bases. The receptor was derived from a man aged 45-65 years with active COVID-19. The CDR3 sequence is CASGVGAGVAPEAFF. DNA for the CDR3: TGCGCCAGCGGGGTGGGGGCAGGAGTTGCCCCTGAAGCTTTCTTT.